This T cell receptor (beta chain) stems from a study of T-cell memory formation after mild COVID-19. This clonotype was detected once. What it binds is unknown. TCRdb called the 5' RACE reads again in MiXCR, with one record for every CDR3 protein. The sample carries roughly 250,000 distinct CDR3 sequences, 16% recorded once. Study results and caveats: Contracting clones from day 15 to 85 had balanced CD4/CD8; later expanders favoured CD4+. Several responding clones turned up in pre-infection memory, indicating that cross-reactive memory may have taken part. The study found contracting CD4+ clones mainly in CM and EM and contracting CD8+ clones in EMRA.

Germline values: CDR1 DFQATT, CDR2 SNEGSKA (reference sequence). CDR3 length equals 13 residues. J was trimmed by 9 bases and V by 3 bases; bases with no gene match: 9. Sequencing was carried out using PBMCs or a T cell subset sorted from them (not recorded which). The chain carries TRBV20-1 and TRBJ2-5; 8 bases are a match to TRBD2. This clonotype was sampled from a man between 18 and 29 years old who had mild COVID-19 (a few samples of this study predate the infection). Cell type and time point are not known. CDR3 protein: CSARTPGLVPQYF. The CDR3 DNA sequence: TGCAGTGCTAGGACACCGGGACTAGTGCCCCAGTACTTC.